This T cell receptor (beta chain) originates from a study of blood T cells in healthy people across ages. Study-wide findings and caveats: In older individuals, TCR beta diversity per million T cells was lower, falling roughly linearly with age.

This clonotype was picked up a small number of times. No antigen is known for it. V shed 5 bases and J shed 1 base, with 11 bases lying between them. From germline, CDR1 is SGHAT and CDR2 FQDESV (reference sequence). This CDR3 spans 14 amino acids. PCR was performed a second time for roughly 7 to 11 cycles using a sample-barcoded 5' primer and a J-beta primer mix. The study obtained at least 3 million CDR3-containing paired-end reads from every sample. Each CDR3 protein is one row after TCRdb ran MiXCR on the 5' RACE reads. The sample holds approximately 1,100,000 distinct CDR3 sequences, 45% seen once.

The sequence was obtained from a woman in her fifties or sixties in good health. The chain combines TRBV11-1 with TRBJ2-5, with no clear D. The sample was blood. CDR3 in DNA: TGTGCCAGCAGCGCGAGAGTTAGCCAAGAGACCCAGTACTTC. Encoded protein: CASSARVSQETQYF. Using reference TRBV11-1 and TRBJ2-5 for the parts outside the CDR3, the full variable domain is EAEVAQSPRYKITEKSQAVAFWCDPISGHATLYWYRQILGQGPELLVQFQDESVVDDSQLPKDRFSAERLKGVDSTLKIQPAELGDSAMYLCASSARVSQETQYFGPGTRLLVL.